This T cell receptor (beta chain) emerged from a study of blood T cells in healthy people across ages. Germline V lookup: CDR1 DFQATT, CDR2 SNEGSKA (reference sequence). The CDR3 has 17 residues. V lost 5 bases and J lost 13, with 33 bases in between. The second PCR ran about 6 to 12 cycles with a sample-barcoded 5' primer and J-beta primers. Using its own MiXCR run on the 5' RACE reads, TCRdb lists one record per CDR3 protein. The sample holds approximately 900,000 distinct CDR3 sequences, 25% to 35% seen once. The sample also formed part of further work on T cells of mothers and their children.

Material: blood. This TCR was recovered from a woman in her thirties or forties in good health. The V gene is TRBV20-1, the J gene TRBJ2-4; tentative D call: TRBD2 (5 bases). The CDR3 is CSASPISAGGSYNEQYF. CDR3 sequence (DNA): TGCAGTGCTTCTCCGATATCTGCGGGTGGGTCCTACAATGAGCAGTACTTC.